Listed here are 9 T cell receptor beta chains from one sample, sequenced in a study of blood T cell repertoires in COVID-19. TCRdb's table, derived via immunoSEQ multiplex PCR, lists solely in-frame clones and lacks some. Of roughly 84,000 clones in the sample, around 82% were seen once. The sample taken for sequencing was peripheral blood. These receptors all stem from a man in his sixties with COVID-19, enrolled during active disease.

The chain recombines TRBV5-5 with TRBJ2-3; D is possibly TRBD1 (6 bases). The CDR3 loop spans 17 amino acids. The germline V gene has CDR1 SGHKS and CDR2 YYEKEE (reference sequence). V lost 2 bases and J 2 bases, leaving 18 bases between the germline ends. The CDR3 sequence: CASSLDPGVVDTDTQYF. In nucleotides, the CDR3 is TGTGCCAGCAGCTTAGACCCAGGGGTAGTAGACACAGATACGCAGTATTTT.

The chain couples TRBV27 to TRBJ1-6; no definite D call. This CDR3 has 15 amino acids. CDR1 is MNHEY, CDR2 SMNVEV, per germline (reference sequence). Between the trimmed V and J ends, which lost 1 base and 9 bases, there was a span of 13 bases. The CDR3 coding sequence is TGTGCCAGCAGTTTATTCCGCCAGGTTGCTTCACCCCTCCACTTT. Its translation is CASSLFRQVASPLHF.

CDR3 region: CASSSGQSNYGYTF. In nucleotides, the CDR3 is TGTGCCAGCAGCTCAGGACAGAGTAACTATGGCTACACCTTC. The chain recombines TRBV7-8 with TRBJ1-2, with D maybe TRBD1 (6 bases). Trimming took off 4 bases at V and 1 base at J, with 10 bases between the two ends. This CDR3 contains 14 residues. Germline CDR1 reads SGHVS; CDR2 reads FQNEAQ.

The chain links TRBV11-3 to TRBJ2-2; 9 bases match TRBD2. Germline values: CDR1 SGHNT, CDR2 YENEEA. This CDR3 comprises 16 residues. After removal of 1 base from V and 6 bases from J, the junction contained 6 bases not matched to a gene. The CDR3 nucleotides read TGTGCCAGCAGCTTAGTGATAGCGGGAGCCGCCGGGGAGCTGTTTTTT. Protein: CASSLVIAGAAGELFF.

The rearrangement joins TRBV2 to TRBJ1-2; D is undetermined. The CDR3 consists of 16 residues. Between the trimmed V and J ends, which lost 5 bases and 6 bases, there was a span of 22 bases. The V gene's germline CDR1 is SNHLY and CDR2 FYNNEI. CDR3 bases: TGTGCCAGCAGTCCCGAGCGAGGGCGAGAGAGCAATGGCTACACCTTC. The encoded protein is CASSPERGRESNGYTF. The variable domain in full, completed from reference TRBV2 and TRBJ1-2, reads EPEVTQTPSHQVTQMGQEVILRCVPISNHLYFYWYRQILGQKVEFLVSFYNNEISEKSEIFDDQFSVERPDGSNFTLKIRSTKLEDSAMYFCASSPERGRESNGYTFGSGTRLTVV.

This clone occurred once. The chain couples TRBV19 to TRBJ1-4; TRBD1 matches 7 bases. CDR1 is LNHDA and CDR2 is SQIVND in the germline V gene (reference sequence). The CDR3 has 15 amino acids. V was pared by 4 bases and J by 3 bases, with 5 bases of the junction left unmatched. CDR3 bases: TGTGCCAGTAGTACCAGACAGGGTGCTAATGAAAAACTGTTTTTT. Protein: CASSTRQGANEKLFF.

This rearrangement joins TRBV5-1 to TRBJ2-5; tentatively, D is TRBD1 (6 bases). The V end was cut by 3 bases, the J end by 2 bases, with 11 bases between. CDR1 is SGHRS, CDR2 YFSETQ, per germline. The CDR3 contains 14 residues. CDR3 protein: CASSSGTNQETQYF. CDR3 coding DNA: TGCGCCAGCAGCTCCGGGACAAATCAAGAGACCCAGTACTTC.

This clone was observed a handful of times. The CDR3 protein is CASRPSPGLGGSYNEQFF. The CDR3 nucleotides are TGTGCCAGCAGACCGTCCCCCGGACTAGGGGGCTCCTACAATGAGCAGTTCTTC. The V and J genes are TRBV4-2 and TRBJ2-1, with D tentatively TRBD2 (7 bases). Germline V gene lookup returns CDR1 LGHNA and CDR2 YNFKEQ. V gave up 6 bases and J gave up 0 bases, with 21 bases separating them. The CDR3 consists of 18 residues.

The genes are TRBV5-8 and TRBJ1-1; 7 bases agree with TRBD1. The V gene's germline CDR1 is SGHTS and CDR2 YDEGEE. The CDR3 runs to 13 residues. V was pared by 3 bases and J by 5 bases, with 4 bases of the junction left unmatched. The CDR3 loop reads CASSSDRDTEAFF. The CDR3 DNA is TGTGCCAGCAGCTCCGACAGGGATACTGAAGCTTTCTTT.